This TCR beta chain was recorded in a study of T cell responses to AZD1222 COVID-19 vaccine. The germline V gene encodes CDR1 MNHEY and CDR2 SMNVEV (reference sequence). The CDR3 loop spans 14 amino acids. V was clipped by 2 bases and J by 5 bases, with 10 bases between them. Profiling relied on immunoSEQ multiplex PCR, and the TCRdb table lists in-frame clones only, not all of them. The sample lists 180,000 or so clones; just over 90% were seen once. The chain links TRBV27 to TRBJ2-1; possibly TRBD2 for D (5 bases). The TCR was taken from an adult who received the AZD1222 COVID-19 vaccine. The source was peripheral blood, collected 28 days after the second AZD1222 dose. Here the CDR3 reads CASSLPSGHNEQFF. The CDR3 region has the DNA TGTGCCAGCAGTTTACCCAGCGGCCACAATGAGCAGTTCTTC.